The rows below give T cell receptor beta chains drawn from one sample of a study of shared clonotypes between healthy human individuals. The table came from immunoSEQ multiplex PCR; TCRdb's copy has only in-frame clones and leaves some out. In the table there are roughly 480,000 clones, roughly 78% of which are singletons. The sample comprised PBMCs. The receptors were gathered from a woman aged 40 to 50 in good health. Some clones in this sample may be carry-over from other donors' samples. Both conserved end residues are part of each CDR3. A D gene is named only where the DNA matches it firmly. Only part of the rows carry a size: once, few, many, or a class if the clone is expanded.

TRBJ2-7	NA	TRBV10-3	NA	TGTGCCATCAGTGAGTCAGAAACCTACGAGCAGTACTTC	CAISESETYEQYF
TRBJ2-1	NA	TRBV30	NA	TGTGCCTGGAGTGTCGGCCAATACAATGAGCAGTTCTTC	CAWSVGQYNEQFF
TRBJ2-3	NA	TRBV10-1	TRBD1	TGCGCCAGCAGTGAGTCGGGACAGGGGACGGATACGCAGTATTTT	CASSESGQGTDTQYF
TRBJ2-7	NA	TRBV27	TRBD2	TGTGCCAGCAGTTCGCCTGGGACTAGCGGAAACTACGAGCAGTACTTC	CASSSPGTSGNYEQYF
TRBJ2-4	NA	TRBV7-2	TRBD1	TGTGCCAGCAGCGCCCCCCTGGGACAGCCAAAAAACATTCAGTACTTC	CASSAPLGQPKNIQYF
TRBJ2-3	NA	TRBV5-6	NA	TGTGCCAGCAGCTTGAGGGCTAGCGTCAGCACAGATACGCAGTATTTT	CASSLRASVSTDTQYF
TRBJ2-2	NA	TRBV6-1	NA	TGTGCCAGCAGTGCGAGGCAGGGGGGTACCGGGGAGCTGTTTTTT	CASSARQGGTGELFF
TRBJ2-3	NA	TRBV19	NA	TGTGCCAGTAGTACCCGACGTGGATCCGTTCCAGATACGCAGTATTTT	CASSTRRGSVPDTQYF
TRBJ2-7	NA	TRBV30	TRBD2	TGTGCCTGGAGTTTGACTAGCAGCTACGAGCAGTACTTC	CAWSLTSSYEQYF
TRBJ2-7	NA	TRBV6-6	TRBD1	TGTGCCAGCAGTTACTCTGCCGGACAGGGGTACGAGCAGTACTTC	CASSYSAGQGYEQYF
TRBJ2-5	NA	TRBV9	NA	TGTGCCAGCAGCCCAGACAGAGTCCAAGAGACCCAGTACTTC	CASSPDRVQETQYF
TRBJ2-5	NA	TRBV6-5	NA	TGTGCCAGCAGGGGCTATACGTCCCTAGAGACCCAGTACTTC	CASRGYTSLETQYF
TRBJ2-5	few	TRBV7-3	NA	TGTGCCAGCAGCCCCAGCGGTGGGGAGGAGACCCAGTACTTC	CASSPSGGEETQYF
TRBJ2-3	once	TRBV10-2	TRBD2	TGCGCCAGCAGGACGGGACTAGCGGGAGTGGCAGATACGCAGTATTTT	CASRTGLAGVADTQYF
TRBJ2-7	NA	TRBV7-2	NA	TGTGCCAGCAGCTTAGAACGGGCATCATCCTACGAGCAGTACTTC	CASSLERASSYEQYF
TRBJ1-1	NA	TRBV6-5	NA	TGTGCCAGCAGTTACTTCCAGGGTGCGTCCACTGAAGCTTTCTTT	CASSYFQGASTEAFF
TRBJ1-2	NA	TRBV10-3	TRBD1	TGTGCCATACAGGGGCCCTATGGCTACACCTTC	CAIQGPYGYTF
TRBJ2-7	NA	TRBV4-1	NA	TGCGCCAGCAGCCTCGAGGGTGTTTCGGTTGACGAGCAGTACTTC	CASSLEGVSVDEQYF
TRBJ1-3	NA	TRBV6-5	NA	TGTGCCAGCAGTTACTCTCACCAATACGGAAACACCATATATTTT	CASSYSHQYGNTIYF
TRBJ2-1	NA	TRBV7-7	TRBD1	TGTGCTAGCAGCTTAGACGGGACAGACTACAATGAGCAGTTCTTC	CASSLDGTDYNEQFF
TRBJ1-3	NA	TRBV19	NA	TGTGCCAGTGCTAAGACATCCGTCTCTGGAAACACCATATATTTT	CASAKTSVSGNTIYF
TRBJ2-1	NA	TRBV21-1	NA	TGTGCCAGCAGGATACAGGGAAATGAGCAGTTCTTC	CASRIQGNEQFF
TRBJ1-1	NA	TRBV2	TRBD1	TGTGCCAGCAGGGATAACAGGGGCGGAACTGAAGCTTTCTTT	CASRDNRGGTEAFF
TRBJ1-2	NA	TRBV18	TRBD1	TGTGCCAGCTCACCTTCCGGACAGGCGGCTAACTATGGCTACACCTTC	CASSPSGQAANYGYTF
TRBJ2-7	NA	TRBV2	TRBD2	TGTGCCAGCAGTGGCGGGAGGGGGTCCTACGAGCAGTACTTC	CASSGGRGSYEQYF
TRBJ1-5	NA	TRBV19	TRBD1	TGTGCCAGTAGCTTCGAGGGACAGGGGACTCAGCCCCAGCATTTT	CASSFEGQGTQPQHF
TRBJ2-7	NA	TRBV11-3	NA	TGTGCCAGCAGTTCCGGGGGTGCCTACGAGCAGTACTTC	CASSSGGAYEQYF
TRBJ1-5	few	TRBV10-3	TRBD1	TGTGCCACGTCAAACGGGACAGGGGGCAATCAGCCCCAGCATTTT	CATSNGTGGNQPQHF
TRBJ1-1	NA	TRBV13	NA	TGTGCCAGTGAAGGCAGGGGAACTGAAGCTTTCTTT	CASEGRGTEAFF
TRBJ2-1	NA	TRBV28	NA	TGTGCCAGCAAGACTGACAATGAGCAGTTCTTC	CASKTDNEQFF
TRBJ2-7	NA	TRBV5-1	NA	TGCGCCAGCAGAGGTGATAGCGGCTCCTACGAGCAGTACTTC	CASRGDSGSYEQYF
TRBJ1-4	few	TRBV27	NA	TGTGCCAGCAGTAAGACAGGCCATGCAACTAATGAAAAACTGTTTTTT	CASSKTGHATNEKLFF
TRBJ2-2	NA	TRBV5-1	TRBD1	TGCGCCAGCAGAAGTGGACAGGGAGCCACCGGGGAGCTGTTTTTT	CASRSGQGATGELFF
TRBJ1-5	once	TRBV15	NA	TGTGCCACCAGCAAGAACAGAGATCAGCCCCAGCATTTT	CATSKNRDQPQHF
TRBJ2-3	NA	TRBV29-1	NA	TGCAGCGTCCCCGTGGGGGGACTGAGAGTGGATACGCAGTATTTT	CSVPVGGLRVDTQYF